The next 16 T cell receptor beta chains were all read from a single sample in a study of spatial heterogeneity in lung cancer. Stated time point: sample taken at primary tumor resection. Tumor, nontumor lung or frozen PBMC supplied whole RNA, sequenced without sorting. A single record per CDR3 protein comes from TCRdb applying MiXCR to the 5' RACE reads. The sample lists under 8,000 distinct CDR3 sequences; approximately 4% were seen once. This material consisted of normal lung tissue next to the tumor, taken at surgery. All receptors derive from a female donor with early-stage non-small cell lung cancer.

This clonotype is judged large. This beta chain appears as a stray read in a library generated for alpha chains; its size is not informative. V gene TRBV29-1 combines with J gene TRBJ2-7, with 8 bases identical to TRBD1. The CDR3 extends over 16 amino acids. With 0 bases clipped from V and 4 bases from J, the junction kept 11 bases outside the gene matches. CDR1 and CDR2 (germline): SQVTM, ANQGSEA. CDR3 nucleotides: TGCAGCGTTGAAGACCTAGGGTACAGGGGGTCGTACGAGCAGTACTTC. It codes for CSVEDLGYRGSYEQYF.

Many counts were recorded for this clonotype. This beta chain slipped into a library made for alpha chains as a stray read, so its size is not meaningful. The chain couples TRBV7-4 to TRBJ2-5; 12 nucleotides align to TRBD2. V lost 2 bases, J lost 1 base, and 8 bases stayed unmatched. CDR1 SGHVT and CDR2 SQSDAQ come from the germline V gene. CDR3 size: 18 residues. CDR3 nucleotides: TGTGCCAGCAGCTTAATGGCGCTAGCGGGGGGGCCCCAAGAGACCCAGTACTTC. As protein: CASSLMALAGGPQETQYF. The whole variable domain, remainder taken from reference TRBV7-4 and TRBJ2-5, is GAGVSQSPRYKVAKRGRDVALRCDSISGHVTLYWYRQTLGQGSEVLTYSQSDAQRDKSGRPSGRFSAERPERSVSTLKIQRTEQGDSAVYLCASSLMALAGGPQETQYFGPGTRLLVL.

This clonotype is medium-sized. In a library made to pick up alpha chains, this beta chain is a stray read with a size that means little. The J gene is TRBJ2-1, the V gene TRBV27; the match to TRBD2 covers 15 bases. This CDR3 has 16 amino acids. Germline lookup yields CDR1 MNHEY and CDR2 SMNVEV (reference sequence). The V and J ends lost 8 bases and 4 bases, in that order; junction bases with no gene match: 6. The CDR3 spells CASSGLAGGRYNEQFF. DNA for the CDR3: TGTGCCAGCTCCGGACTAGCGGGGGGGCGGTACAATGAGCAGTTCTTC.

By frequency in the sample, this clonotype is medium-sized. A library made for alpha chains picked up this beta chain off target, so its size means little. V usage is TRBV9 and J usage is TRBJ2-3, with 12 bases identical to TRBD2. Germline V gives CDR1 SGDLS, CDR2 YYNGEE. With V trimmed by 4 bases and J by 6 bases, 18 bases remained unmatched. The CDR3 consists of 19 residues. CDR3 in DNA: TGTGCCAGCAGCCCCCGCCTAGCGGGGGGGGGGCCCGCACACGATACGCAGTATTTT. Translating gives CASSPRLAGGGPAHDTQYF.

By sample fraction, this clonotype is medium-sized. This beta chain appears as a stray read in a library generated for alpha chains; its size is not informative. The CDR3 coding sequence is TGCGCCAGCAGCTCCCGGAGGGACACCTACCAAGAGACCCAGTACTTC. Translation: CASSSRRDTYQETQYF. The chain carries TRBV5-1 and TRBJ2-5; D possibly matches TRBD1 or TRBD2 (6 bases each). This CDR3 comprises 16 residues. Between the trimmed V and J ends, which lost 3 bases and 0 bases, there was a span of 15 bases. Per germline, CDR1 SGHRS and CDR2 YFSETQ.

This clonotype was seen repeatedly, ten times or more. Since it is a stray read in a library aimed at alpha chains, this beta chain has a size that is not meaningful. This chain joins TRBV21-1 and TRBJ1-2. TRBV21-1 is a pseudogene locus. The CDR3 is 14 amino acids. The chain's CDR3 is CASRRISANYGYTF. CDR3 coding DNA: TGTGCCAGCAGGCGGATTTCGGCCAACTATGGCTACACCTTC.

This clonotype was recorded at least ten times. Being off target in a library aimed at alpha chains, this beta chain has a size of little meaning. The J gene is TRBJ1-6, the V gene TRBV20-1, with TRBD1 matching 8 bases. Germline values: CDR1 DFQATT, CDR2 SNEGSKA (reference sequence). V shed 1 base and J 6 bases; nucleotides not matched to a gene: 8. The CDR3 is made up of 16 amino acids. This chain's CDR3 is CSARVAGGSGNSPLHF. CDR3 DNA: TGCAGTGCTAGAGTTGCAGGGGGCAGTGGTAATTCACCCCTCCACTTT.

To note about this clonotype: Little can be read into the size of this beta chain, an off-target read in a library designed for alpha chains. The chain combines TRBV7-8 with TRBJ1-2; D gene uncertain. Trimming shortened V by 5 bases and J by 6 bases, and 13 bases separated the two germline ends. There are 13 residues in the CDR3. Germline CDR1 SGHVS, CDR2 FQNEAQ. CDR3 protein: CASSPRGKDGYTF. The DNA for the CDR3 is TGTGCCAGCAGCCCCCGCGGAAAGGATGGCTACACCTTC.

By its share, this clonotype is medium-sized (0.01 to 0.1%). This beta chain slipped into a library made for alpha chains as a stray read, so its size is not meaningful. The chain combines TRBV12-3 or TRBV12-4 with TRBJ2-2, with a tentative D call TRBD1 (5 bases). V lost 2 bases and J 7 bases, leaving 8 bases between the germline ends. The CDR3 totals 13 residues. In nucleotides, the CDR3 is TGTGCCAGCAGTTTAAAGGGGAACGGGGAGCTGTTTTTT. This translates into CASSLKGNGELFF.

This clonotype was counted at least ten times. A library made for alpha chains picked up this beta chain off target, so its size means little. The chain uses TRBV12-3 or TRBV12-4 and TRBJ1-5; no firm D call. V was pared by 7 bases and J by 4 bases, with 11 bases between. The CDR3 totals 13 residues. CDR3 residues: CASTLRSNQPQHF. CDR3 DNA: TGTGCCAGCACTCTCCGATCGAATCAGCCCCAGCATTTT.

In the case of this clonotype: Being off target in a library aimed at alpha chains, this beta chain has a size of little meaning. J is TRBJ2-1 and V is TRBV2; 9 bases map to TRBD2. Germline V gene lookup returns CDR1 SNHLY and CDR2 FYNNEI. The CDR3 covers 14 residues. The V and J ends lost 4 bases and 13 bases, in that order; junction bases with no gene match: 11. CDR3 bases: TGTGCCAGCAGTGTGGGGCGGGAGGGCCCTGGTCAGTTCTTC. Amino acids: CASSVGREGPGQFF.

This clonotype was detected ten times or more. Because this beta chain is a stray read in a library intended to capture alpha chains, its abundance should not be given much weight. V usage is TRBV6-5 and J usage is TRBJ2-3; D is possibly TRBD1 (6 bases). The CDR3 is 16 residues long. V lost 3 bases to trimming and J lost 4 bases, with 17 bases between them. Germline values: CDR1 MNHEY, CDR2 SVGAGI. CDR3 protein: CASSYLPGTMPDTQYF. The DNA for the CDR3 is TGTGCCAGCAGTTATCTCCCCGGGACAATGCCAGATACGCAGTATTTT.

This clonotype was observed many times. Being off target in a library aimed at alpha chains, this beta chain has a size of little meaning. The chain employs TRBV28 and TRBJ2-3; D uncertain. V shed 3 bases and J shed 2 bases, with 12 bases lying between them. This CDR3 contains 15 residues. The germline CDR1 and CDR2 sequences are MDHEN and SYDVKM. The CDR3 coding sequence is TGTGCCAGCAGTTTTTCCCGAAGCGACACAGATACGCAGTATTTT. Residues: CASSFSRSDTDTQYF.

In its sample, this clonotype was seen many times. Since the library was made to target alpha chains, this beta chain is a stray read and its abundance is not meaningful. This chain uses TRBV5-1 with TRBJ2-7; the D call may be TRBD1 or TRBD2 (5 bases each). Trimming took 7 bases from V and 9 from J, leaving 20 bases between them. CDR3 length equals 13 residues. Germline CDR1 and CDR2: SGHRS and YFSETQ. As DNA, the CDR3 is TGCGCCAGCGGGGGAACCCCCGAGGCGGGGCAGTACTTC. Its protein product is CASGGTPEAGQYF.

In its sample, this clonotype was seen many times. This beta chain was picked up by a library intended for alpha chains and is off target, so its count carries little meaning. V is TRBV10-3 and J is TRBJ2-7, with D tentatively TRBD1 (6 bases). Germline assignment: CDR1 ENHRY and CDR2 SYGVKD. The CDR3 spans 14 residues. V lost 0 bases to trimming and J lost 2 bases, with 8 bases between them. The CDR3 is CAISESGQPYEQYF. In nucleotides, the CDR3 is TGTGCCATCAGTGAGTCGGGACAACCCTACGAGCAGTACTTC.

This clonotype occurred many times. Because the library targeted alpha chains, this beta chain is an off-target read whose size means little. CDR3 bases: TGTGCCAGCAGCCAGATGCCCCGAGACACTGAAGCTTTCTTT. Translated: CASSQMPRDTEAFF. This sequence joins TRBV3-1 and TRBJ1-1; D is ambiguous. The CDR3 consists of 14 residues. Trimming took 3 bases from V and 3 from J, leaving 11 bases between them. Germline V CDR1 and CDR2: LGHDT, YNNKEL (reference sequence).